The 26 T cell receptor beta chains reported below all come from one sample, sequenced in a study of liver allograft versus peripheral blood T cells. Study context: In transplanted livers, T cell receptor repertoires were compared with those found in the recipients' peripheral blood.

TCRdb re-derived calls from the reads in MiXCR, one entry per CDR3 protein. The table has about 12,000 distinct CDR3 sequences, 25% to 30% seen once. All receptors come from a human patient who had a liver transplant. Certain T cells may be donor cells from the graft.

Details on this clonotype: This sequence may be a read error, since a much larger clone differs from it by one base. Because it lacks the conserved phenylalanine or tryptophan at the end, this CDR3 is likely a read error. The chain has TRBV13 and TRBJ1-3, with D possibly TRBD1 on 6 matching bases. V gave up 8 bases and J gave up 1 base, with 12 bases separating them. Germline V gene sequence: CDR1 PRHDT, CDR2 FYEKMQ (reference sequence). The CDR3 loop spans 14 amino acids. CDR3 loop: CASLRRGSGNTIYL. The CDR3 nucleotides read TGTGCCAGCCTCCGGAGGGGGTCTGGAAACACCATATATTTG.

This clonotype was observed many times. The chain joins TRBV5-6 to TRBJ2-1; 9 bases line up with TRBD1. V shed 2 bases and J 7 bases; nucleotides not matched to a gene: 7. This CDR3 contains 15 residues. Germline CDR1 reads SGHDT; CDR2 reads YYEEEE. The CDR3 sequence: CASSLGTGRGNEQFF. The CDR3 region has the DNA TGTGCCAGCAGCTTAGGGACAGGGCGAGGGAATGAGCAGTTCTTC.

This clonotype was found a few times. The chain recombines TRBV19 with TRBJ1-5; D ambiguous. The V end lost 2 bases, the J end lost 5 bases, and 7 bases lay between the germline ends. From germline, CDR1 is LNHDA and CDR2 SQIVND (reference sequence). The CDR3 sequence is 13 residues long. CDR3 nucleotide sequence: TGTGCCAGTAGTATAAGGGCGGATCAGCCCCAGCATTTT. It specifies CASSIRADQPQHF.

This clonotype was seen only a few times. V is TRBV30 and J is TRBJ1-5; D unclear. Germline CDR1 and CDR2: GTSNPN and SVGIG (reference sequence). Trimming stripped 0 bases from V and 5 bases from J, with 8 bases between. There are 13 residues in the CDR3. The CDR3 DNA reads TGTGCCTGGAGTGTGGTGGGCGATCAGCCCCAGCATTTT. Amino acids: CAWSVVGDQPQHF. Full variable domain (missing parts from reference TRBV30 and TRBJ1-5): SQTIHQWPATLVQPVGSPLSLECTVEGTSNPNLYWYRQAAGRGLQLLFYSVGIGQISSEVPQNLSASRPQDRQFILSSKKLLLSDSGFYLCAWSVVGDQPQHFGDGTRLSIL.

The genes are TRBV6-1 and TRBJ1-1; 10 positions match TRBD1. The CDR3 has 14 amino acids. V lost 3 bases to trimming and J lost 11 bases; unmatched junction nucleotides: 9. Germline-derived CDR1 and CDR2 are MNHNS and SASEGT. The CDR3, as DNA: TGTGCCAGCAGTGAGCCCGGGACAGGGGCCAGCGCTTTCTTT. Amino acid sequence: CASSEPGTGASAFF.

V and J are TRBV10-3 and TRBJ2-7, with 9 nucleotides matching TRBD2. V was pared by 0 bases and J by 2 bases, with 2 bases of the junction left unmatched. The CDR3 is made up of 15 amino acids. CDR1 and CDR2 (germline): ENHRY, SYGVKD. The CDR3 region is CAISESLAGPYEQYF. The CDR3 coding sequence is TGTGCCATCAGTGAGTCGCTAGCGGGACCCTACGAGCAGTACTTC.

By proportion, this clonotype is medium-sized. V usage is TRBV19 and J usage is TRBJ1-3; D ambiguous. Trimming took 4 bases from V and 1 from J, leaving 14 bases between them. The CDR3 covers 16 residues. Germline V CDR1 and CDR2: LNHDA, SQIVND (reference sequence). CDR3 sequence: CASSREARSSGNTIYF. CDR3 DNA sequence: TGTGCCAGTAGTAGGGAGGCCCGAAGTTCTGGAAACACCATATATTTT.

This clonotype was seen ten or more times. The CDR3 here is CAWSTQSTDSEQFF. The CDR3 nucleotides are TGTGCCTGGAGTACACAATCTACGGACAGCGAGCAGTTCTTC. This chain links TRBV30 with TRBJ2-1; D possibly corresponds to TRBD1 (6 bases). This CDR3 region has 14 residues. CDR1 GTSNPN and CDR2 SVGIG come from the germline V gene (reference sequence). V was shortened by 2 bases and J by 10 bases, with 18 bases between the two germline ends.

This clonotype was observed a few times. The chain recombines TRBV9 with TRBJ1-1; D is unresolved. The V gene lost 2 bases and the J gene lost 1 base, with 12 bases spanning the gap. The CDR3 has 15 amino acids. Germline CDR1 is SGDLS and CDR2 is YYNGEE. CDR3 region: CASSVSGMRNTEAFF. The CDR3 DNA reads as TGTGCCAGCAGCGTTAGTGGCATGCGGAACACTGAAGCTTTCTTT.

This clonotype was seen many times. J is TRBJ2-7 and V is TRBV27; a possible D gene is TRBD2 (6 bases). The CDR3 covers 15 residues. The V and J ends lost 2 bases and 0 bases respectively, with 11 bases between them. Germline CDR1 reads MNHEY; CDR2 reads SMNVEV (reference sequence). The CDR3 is CASSLGRGSSYEQYF. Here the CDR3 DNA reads TGTGCCAGCAGTTTAGGGCGGGGTAGCTCCTACGAGCAGTACTTC.

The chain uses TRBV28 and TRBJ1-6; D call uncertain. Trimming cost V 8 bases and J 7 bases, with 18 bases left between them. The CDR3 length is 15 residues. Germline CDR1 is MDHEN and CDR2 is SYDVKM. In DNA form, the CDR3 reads TGTGCCAGCTCCGCGGTGCGGGGTGGGAATTCACCCCTCCACTTT. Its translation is CASSAVRGGNSPLHF.

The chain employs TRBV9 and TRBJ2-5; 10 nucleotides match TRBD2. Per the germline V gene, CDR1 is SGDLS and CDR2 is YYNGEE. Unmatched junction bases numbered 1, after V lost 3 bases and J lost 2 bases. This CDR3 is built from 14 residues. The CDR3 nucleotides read TGTGCCAGCAGCGGTAGCGGGGGGCAAGAGACCCAGTACTTC. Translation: CASSGSGGQETQYF.

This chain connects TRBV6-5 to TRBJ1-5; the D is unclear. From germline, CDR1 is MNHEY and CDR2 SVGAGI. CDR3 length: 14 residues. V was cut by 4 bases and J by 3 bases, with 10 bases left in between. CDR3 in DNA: TGTGCCAGCAGTTTGGACGGTAACAATCAGCCCCAGCATTTT. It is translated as CASSLDGNNQPQHF.

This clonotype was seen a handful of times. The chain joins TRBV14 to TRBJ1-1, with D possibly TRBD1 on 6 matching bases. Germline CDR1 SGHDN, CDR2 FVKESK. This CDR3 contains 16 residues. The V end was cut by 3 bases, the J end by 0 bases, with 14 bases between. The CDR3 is CASSHTGKRLNTEAFF. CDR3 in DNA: TGTGCCAGCAGCCACACAGGGAAAAGGTTGAACACTGAAGCTTTCTTT.

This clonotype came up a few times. This CDR3 is CAWKGGSWETQYF. The CDR3 bases are TGTGCCTGGAAGGGCGGGAGTTGGGAGACCCAGTACTTC. This chain links TRBV30 with TRBJ2-5; 7 bases map to TRBD2. The CDR3 contains 13 residues. The germline V gene has CDR1 GTSNPN and CDR2 SVGIG (reference sequence). Losses at the gene ends were 4 bases for V and 5 bases for J; bases not matched to a gene: 7.

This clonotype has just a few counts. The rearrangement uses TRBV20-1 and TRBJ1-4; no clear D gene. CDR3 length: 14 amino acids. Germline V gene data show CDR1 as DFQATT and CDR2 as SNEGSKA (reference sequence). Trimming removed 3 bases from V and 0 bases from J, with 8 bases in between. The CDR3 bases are TGCAGTGCTAGGGACCGAGCAACTAATGAAAAACTGTTTTTT. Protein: CSARDRATNEKLFF.

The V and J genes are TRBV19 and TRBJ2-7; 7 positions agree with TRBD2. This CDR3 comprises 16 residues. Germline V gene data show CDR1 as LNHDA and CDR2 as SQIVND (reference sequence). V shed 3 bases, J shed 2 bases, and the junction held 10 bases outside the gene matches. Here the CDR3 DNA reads TGTGCCAGTAGTATCACGGGAGGAGCCCAACCCTACGAGCAGTACTTC. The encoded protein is CASSITGGAQPYEQYF.

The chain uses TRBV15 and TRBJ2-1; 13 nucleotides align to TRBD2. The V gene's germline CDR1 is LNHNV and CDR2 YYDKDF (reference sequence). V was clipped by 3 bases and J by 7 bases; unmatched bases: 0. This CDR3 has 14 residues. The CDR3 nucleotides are TGTGCCACCAGCAGGACTAGCGGGAGGAATGAGCAGTTCTTC. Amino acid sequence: CATSRTSGRNEQFF.

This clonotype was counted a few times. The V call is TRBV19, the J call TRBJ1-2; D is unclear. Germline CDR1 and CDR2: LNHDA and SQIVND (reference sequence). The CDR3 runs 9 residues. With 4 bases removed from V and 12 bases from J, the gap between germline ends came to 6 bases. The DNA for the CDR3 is TGTGCCAGTAGTAAAGGCAACACCTTC. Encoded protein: CASSKGNTF.

The CDR3 sequence: CASSHRTGVTSNEQFF. CDR3 DNA: TGTGCCAGCAGCCACCGTACAGGGGTTACAAGCAATGAGCAGTTCTTC. The chain combines TRBV6-5 with TRBJ2-1; 7 bases agree with TRBD1. The CDR3 extends over 16 amino acids. V trimming: 6 bases; J trimming: 6 bases; junction bases outside the gene matches: 14. CDR1 is MNHEY, CDR2 SVGAGI, per germline.

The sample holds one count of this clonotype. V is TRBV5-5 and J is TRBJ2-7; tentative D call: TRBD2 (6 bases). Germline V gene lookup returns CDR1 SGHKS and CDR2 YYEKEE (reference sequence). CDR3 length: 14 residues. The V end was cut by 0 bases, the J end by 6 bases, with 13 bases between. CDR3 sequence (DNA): TGTGCCAGCAGCTTGGGGGGGGAAGGGCTCGAGCAGTACTTC. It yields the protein CASSLGGEGLEQYF.

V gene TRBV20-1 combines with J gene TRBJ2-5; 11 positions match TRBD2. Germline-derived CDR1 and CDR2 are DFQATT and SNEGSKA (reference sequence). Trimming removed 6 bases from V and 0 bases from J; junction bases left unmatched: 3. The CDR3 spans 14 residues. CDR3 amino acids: CSARTSGYQETQYF. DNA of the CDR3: TGCAGTGCCAGGACTAGCGGGTACCAAGAGACCCAGTACTTC.

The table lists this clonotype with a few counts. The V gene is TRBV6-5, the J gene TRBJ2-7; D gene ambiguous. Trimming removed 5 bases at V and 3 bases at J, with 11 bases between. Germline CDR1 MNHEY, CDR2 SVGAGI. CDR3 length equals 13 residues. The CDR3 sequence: CASSTQFDYEQYF. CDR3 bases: TGTGCCAGCAGTACACAGTTCGACTACGAGCAGTACTTC.

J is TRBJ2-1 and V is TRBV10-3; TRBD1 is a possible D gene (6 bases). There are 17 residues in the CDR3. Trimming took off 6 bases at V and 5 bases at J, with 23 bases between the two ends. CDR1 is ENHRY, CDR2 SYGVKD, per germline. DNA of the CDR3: TGTGCCATCAGCCCAGGGGTTATTTCCGGCCCAGACAATGAGCAGTTCTTC. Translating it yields CAISPGVISGPDNEQFF.

The CDR3 spells CSVRGEDENTEAFF. CDR3 in DNA: TGCAGCGTTCGAGGGGAGGACGAGAACACTGAAGCTTTCTTT. The rearrangement uses TRBV29-1 and TRBJ1-1; tentative D call: TRBD1 (5 bases). CDR3 length: 14 amino acids. V was cut by 5 bases and J by 1 base, with 14 bases left in between. Per germline, CDR1 SQVTM and CDR2 ANQGSEA.

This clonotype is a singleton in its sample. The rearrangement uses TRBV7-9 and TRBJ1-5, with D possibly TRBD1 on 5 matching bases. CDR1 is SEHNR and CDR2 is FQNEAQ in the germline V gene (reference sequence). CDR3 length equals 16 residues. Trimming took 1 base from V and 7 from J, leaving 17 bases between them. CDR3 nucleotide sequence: TGTGCCAGCAGCTTAGGCTCAGGGTTCCGCGAACAGCCCCAGCATTTT. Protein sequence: CASSLGSGFREQPQHF.